The 6 T cell receptor beta chains given below trace back to one sample, sequenced in a study of graft-versus-host responses after intestinal transplantation. The table came from immunoSEQ multiplex PCR; TCRdb's copy has only in-frame clones and leaves some out. The sample carries more than 65,000 clones, around 96% recorded once. Their antigens remain unidentified. The specimen comprised unstimulated CD8+ T cells sorted from spleen or lymph node cells, sampled before intestinal transplant. Receptor source: a human donor who received an intestinal transplant.

The rearrangement joins TRBV15 to TRBJ2-1; TRBD2 matches at 7 bases. After removal of 3 bases from V and 5 bases from J, the junction contained 10 bases not matched to a gene. Germline V gene lookup returns CDR1 LNHNV and CDR2 YYDKDF (reference sequence). The CDR3 spans 16 residues. CDR3 residues: CATSRALAYIDNEQFF. The CDR3 region has the DNA TGTGCCACCAGCAGGGCACTAGCGTACATTGACAATGAGCAGTTCTTC.

The CDR3: CASSPRQGAGNTEAFF. In DNA, the CDR3 is TGTGCCAGCAGCCCTCGACAGGGGGCAGGGAACACTGAAGCTTTCTTT. The rearrangement joins TRBV4-2 to TRBJ1-1; 10 bases match TRBD1. CDR1 and CDR2 from the germline V gene are LGHNA and YNFKEQ. Germline trimming cut 4 bases from V and 1 base from J; bases unmatched to any gene: 6. The CDR3 is 16 residues long.

The chain combines TRBV10-3 with TRBJ1-4; D gene unclear. V gave up 3 bases and J gave up 7 bases, with 18 bases separating them. This CDR3 has 16 amino acids. Germline V lookup: CDR1 ENHRY, CDR2 SYGVKD. CDR3 sequence reads: CAISEGSIGSGEKLFF. DNA of the CDR3: TGTGCCATCAGTGAAGGTTCTATAGGGAGCGGTGAAAAACTGTTTTTT.

The chain joins TRBV28 to TRBJ1-1; D unclear. The V and J ends lost 2 bases and 6 bases respectively, with 10 bases between them. Germline-derived CDR1 and CDR2 are MDHEN and SYDVKM. This CDR3 comprises 13 residues. CDR3 region: CASSLEGIAEAFF. CDR3 bases: TGTGCCAGCAGTTTAGAAGGGATCGCTGAAGCTTTCTTT.

This clone was counted once. This sequence joins TRBV10-3 and TRBJ1-1, with TRBD1 as a possible D gene (6 bases). Trimming cost V 2 bases and J 4 bases, with 23 bases left between them. CDR1 ENHRY and CDR2 SYGVKD come from the germline V gene. The CDR3 contains 18 residues. The CDR3, as DNA: TGTGCCATCAGTGAGAGAGGGGGGGACACTGGAATTACCACTGAAGCTTTCTTT. This translates into CAISERGGDTGITTEAFF.

V gene TRBV12-5 combines with J gene TRBJ2-2; either TRBD1 or TRBD2 may supply D (5 bases each). V was clipped by 0 bases and J by 4 bases, with 24 bases between them. This CDR3 is 20 amino acids long. Germline V gene sequence: CDR1 LGHNT, CDR2 FRNRAP. CDR3 amino acids: CASGLVLSAGRSLLTGELFF. CDR3 in DNA: TGTGCTAGTGGTTTGGTACTTTCGGCAGGGAGAAGTCTTCTCACCGGGGAGCTGTTTTTT. Together with reference TRBV12-5 and TRBJ2-2, the CDR3 gives the full variable domain: DARVTQTPRHKVTEMGQEVTMRCQPILGHNTVFWYRQTMMQGLELLAYFRNRAPLDDSGMPKDRFSAEMPDATLATLKIQPSEPRDSAVYFCASGLVLSAGRSLLTGELFFGEGSRLTVL.